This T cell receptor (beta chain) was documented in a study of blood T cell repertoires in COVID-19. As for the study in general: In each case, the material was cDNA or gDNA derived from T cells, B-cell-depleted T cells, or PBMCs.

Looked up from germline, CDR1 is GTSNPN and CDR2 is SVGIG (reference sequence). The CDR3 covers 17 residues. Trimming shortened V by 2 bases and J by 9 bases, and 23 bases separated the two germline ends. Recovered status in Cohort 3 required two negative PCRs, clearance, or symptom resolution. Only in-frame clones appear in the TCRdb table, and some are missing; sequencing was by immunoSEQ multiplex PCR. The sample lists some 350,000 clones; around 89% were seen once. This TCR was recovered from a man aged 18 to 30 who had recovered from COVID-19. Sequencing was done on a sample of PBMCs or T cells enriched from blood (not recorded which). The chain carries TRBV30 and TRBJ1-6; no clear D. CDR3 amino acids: CAWSPPPGVGSSSPLHF. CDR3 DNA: TGTGCCTGGAGTCCCCCCCCCGGGGTAGGATCCTCTTCACCCCTCCACTTT.